Sequencing of this T cell receptor beta chain was carried out in a study of T-cell reconstitution after alpha-beta-depleted transplantation in children. Study-wide points: A year post-transplant, T-cell counts and diversity derived mostly from newly produced T cells.

Library preparation (for TCRbeta) was performed with unique molecular identifiers. MiXCR was run by TCRdb on the PCR reads, yielding one entry per CDR3 protein. The sample has some 95,000 distinct CDR3 sequences; 23% are singletons. This clonotype was recorded a few times. The antigen remains undetermined. The CDR3 contains 18 residues. Germline-derived CDR1 and CDR2 are SGHKS and YYEKEE (reference sequence). The junction had 16 bases not matched to a gene; V was cut back by 0 bases and J by 10 bases. The chain uses TRBV5-5 and TRBJ2-1; TRBD2 aligns across 10 bases. The sequence derives from a boy aged 2-9 years with acute lymphoblastic leukemia, due to receive a stem cell transplant. The material was PBMCs, obtained before TCRalphabeta/CD19-depleted stem cell transplant. In nucleotides, the CDR3 is TGTGCCAGCAGCTTGGCCGTTTGGACTAGCGGAGGGGCTCGGGAGCAGTTCTTC. This encodes CASSLAVWTSGGAREQFF.